Listed below are T cell receptor beta chains from one sample, sequenced in a study of Ad26.COV2.S vaccination and SARS-CoV-2 variants. Repertoires were generated with immunoSEQ multiplex PCR, while TCRdb's copy carries only in-frame clones and drops some. The table includes about 390,000 clones, 80% to 90% detected once. The specimen comprised peripheral blood, sampled in a trial of Ad26.COV2.S vaccine versus placebo. The receptors originated from a person between 18 and 65 years old who received the Ad26.COV2.S COVID-19 vaccine or a placebo. The conserved cysteine and the conserved F or W are not part of the CDR3 here. Each record gives: clone size, V gene, J gene, CDR3 length, CDR3 protein. Some rows have no size entry. The others give once, few or many, or a class for an expanded clone.

>NA|TRBV10-2|TRBJ2-7|12
ASSESGGSYEQY
>NA|TRBV19|TRBJ1-5|14
ASSTRTGESNQPQH
>NA|TRBV5-1|TRBJ2-5|16
ASSPPLTSGASRETQY
>NA|TRBV10-2|TRBJ1-5|13
ASSLGGTGAQPQH
>NA|TRBV9|TRBJ2-1|13
ASSVDGGAYNEQF
>few|TRBV18|TRBJ1-1|13
ASSPTRGRNTEAF
>NA|TRBV6-5|TRBJ2-2|13
ASSSAGGITGELF
>NA|TRBV10-2|TRBJ1-5|13
ASSETGGAGQPQH
>NA|TRBV13|TRBJ2-1|15
ASSSSEGPSSYNEQF
>NA|TRBV11-3|TRBJ2-5|13
ASSLGGSVQETQY
>NA|TRBV28|TRBJ1-2|12
ASSLTGDRNGYT
>NA|TRBV6-5|TRBJ1-4|11
ASRGATNEKLF
>NA|TRBV7-7|TRBJ2-5|13
ASGAGGQEKETQY
>NA|TRBV29-1|TRBJ2-7|13
SVGRLAGGLNEQY
>NA|TRBV9|TRBJ2-2|11
ASGAGDYGELF
>NA|TRBV15|TRBJ1-5|15
ATSRAGHSRLNQPQH
>once|TRBV7-2|TRBJ1-1|14
ASSPPKRLMNTEAF
>NA|TRBV5-4|TRBJ1-4|13
ASSLDGQSNEKLF
>NA|TRBV24-1|TRBJ2-7|17
ATIHPTEGGPSSSYEQY
>NA|TRBV2|TRBJ2-3|11
ASKDIGSDTQY
>NA|TRBV3-1/TRBV3-2|TRBJ1-1|12
ASSRTGGYTEAF
>NA|TRBV2|TRBJ1-2|16
ASSPLGSVPGGKGGYT
>NA|TRBV19|TRBJ1-1|12
ASSTLGGGTEAF
>NA|TRBV6-5|TRBJ1-5|9
ASRDHQPQH
>few|TRBV5-1|TRBJ2-2|13
ASSLDARVTGELF
>NA|TRBV15|TRBJ2-5|13
ATSRGGDSQETQY
>NA|TRBV19|TRBJ2-5|12
ASSRDSDGETQY
>NA|TRBV13|TRBJ1-1|11
ASRLLDVTEAF
>NA|TRBV14|TRBJ2-5|14
ASSQGLAGLGGTQY
>NA|TRBV30|TRBJ1-5|12
AWSVRVSNQPQH
>NA|TRBV7-9|TRBJ1-1|13
AYALGAGENTEAF
>NA|TRBV27|TRBJ2-7|12
ASSLRGSTGEQY
>NA|TRBV19|TRBJ1-1|15
ASMIQGDRAGGTEAF
>NA|TRBV11-2|TRBJ1-3|11
ASSPGGRNTIY
>NA|TRBV29-1|TRBJ1-2|10
SVGQGNYGYT
>NA|TRBV19|TRBJ1-6|12
ASSIQGRYSPLH
>NA|TRBV3-1/TRBV3-2|TRBJ1-1|13
ASSHWRGPDTEAF
>once|TRBV10-2|TRBJ2-1|12
ATRGVAGKNEQF
>NA|TRBV7-8|TRBJ2-5|11
ASSLLFGETQY
>NA|TRBV6-2/TRBV6-3|TRBJ2-1|14
ASSPAPSGGNNEQF
>few|TRBV6-5|TRBJ2-7|12
ASSHGPFSYEQY
>NA|TRBV5-4|TRBJ2-3|15
ASSSPTGGSSTDTQY
>NA|TRBV27|TRBJ1-4|14
ASSPGQGVGEEKLF
>NA|TRBV11-2|TRBJ1-1|11
ASSLAGVTEAF
>NA|TRBV6-2/TRBV6-3|TRBJ2-7|14
ASSPRGAGETYEQY
>NA|TRBV25-1|TRBJ1-5|12
ASSEPGRNQPQH
>NA|TRBV4-1|TRBJ1-5|15
ASSQDFRTESNQPQH
>NA|TRBV12-3/TRBV12-4|TRBJ2-3|11
ASSLAASDTQY
>few|TRBV4-1|TRBJ1-2|13
ASSQPSPGTGGYT
>NA|TRBV20-1|TRBJ1-5|9
SAQQGQPQH
>NA|TRBV6-5|TRBJ1-2|12
ASVSPQGGYGYT
>NA|TRBV6-5|TRBJ1-2|14
ASSYTRGQGGYGYT
>NA|TRBV5-1|TRBJ2-1|13
ASSLDGGSNNEQF
>NA|TRBV7-9|TRBJ2-5|11
ASSTRPGETQY
>NA|TRBV18|TRBJ1-5|12
ASSPGTGDQPQH
>NA|TRBV6-6|TRBJ2-7|12
ASSYSGRPDEQY
>NA|TRBV7-6|TRBJ1-1|14
ASSLEPGGSSTEAF